This T cell receptor (beta chain) was observed in a study of identical twins. CDR1 and CDR2 from the germline V gene are MNHEY and SVGAGI. Losses at the gene ends were 2 bases for V and 6 bases for J; bases not matched to a gene: 7. The CDR3 length is 15 residues. TCRdb used MiXCR to reprocess the 5' RACE reads, holding one entry per CDR3 protein. The sample lists hundreds of thousands of distinct CDR3 sequences; under 9% were seen once. In its sample, this clonotype was seen a few times. Its antigen is currently unknown. Study findings and constraints: The conclusions drew on cross-sectional statistical analysis instead of tracking the same donors. Fewer insertions marked abundant cord blood beta clonotypes; young adult naive trended weakly, memory not at all.

The same specimen was also included in a second study, on yellow fever vaccine responses in identical twins.

The TCR comes from a woman under 30 in good health. What was sequenced was PBMCs. The rearrangement uses TRBV6-5 and TRBJ2-1; TRBD2 agrees at 7 bases. The CDR3 DNA reads TGTGCCAGCAGTTACGGGGCCCCGGGGGGCAATGAGCAGTTCTTC. The encoded protein is CASSYGAPGGNEQFF.